This TCR beta chain is drawn from a study of cytomegalovirus exposure and HLA in healthy donors. About the research overall: From donors who were HLA-typed, an early data release held 80 million to 85 million unique TCRs.

PCR was performed using 60 Vbeta and 13 Jbeta primers. Clones were sequenced by immunoSEQ multiplex PCR, and TCRdb holds only the in-frame ones, with some missing. The sample holds roughly 200,000 clones, 80% to 90% seen once. The donors were healthy bone marrow donors. A note on this clone: The antigen is not known.

From germline, CDR1 is MNHNY and CDR2 SVGAGI (reference sequence). V lost 2 bases to trimming and J lost 1 base; unmatched junction nucleotides: 5. The CDR3 sequence is 16 residues long. Broader study findings: Most likely, a cluster of highly shared sequence variants arose as a sequencing artifact.

This chain uses TRBV6-6 with TRBJ1-1; 9 bases map to TRBD1. The sequenced material came from PBMCs. This TCR derives from a woman aged 30 to 39 in good health and CMV-seronegative. The CDR3 loop reads CASSYPGGQGNTEAFF. The CDR3 DNA follows: TGTGCCAGCAGTTACCCTGGGGGACAGGGGAACACTGAAGCTTTCTTT.